The T cell receptor beta chain described here comes from a study of cytomegalovirus exposure and HLA in healthy donors. PCR used 60 Vbeta primers and 13 Jbeta primers. Clones were sequenced by immunoSEQ multiplex PCR, and TCRdb holds only the in-frame ones, with some missing. The sample has nearly 95,000 clones; over 55% are singletons. The ends were cut back, 1 base at V and 6 bases at J, with 13 bases in the middle. The CDR3 totals 15 residues. Germline V CDR1 and CDR2: LNHNV, YYDKDF (reference sequence). Sequenced material: PBMCs. The TCR originated in a woman between 25 and 40 years old in good health and CMV-seronegative. The chain is built from TRBV15 and TRBJ1-5; D ambiguous. In nucleotides, the CDR3 is TGTGCCACCAGCAGAGCGGGGAGGGTGGCTCAGCCCCAGCATTTT. This encodes CATSRAGRVAQPQHF.